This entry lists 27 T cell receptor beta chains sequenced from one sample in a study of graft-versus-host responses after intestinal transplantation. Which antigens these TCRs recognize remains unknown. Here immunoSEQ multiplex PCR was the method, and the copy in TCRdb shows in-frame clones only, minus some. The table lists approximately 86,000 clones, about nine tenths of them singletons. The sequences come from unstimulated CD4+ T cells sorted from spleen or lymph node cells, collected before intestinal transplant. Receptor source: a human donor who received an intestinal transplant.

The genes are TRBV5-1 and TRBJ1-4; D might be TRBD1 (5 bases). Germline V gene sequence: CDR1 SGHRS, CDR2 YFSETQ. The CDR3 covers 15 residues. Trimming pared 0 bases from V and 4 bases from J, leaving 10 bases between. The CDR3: CASSLAPGLNEKLFF. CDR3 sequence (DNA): TGCGCCAGCAGCTTGGCCCCGGGACTTAATGAAAAACTGTTTTTT.

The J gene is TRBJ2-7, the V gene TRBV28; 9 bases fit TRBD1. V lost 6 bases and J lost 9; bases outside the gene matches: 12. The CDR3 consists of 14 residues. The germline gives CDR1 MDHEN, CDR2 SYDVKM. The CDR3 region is CASRLQGALIRQYF. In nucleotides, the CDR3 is TGTGCCAGCAGACTACAGGGGGCCCTGATCAGGCAGTACTTC.

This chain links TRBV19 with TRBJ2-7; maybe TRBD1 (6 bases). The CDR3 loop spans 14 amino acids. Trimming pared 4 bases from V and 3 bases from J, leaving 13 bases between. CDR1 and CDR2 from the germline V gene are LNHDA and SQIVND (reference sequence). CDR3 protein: CASSRTGKNYEQYF. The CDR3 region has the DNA TGTGCCAGTAGTAGAACAGGGAAGAACTACGAGCAGTACTTC.

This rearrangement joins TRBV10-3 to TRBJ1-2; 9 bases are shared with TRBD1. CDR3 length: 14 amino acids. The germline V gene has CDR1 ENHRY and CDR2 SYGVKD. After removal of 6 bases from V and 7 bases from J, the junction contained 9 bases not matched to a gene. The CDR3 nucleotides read TGTGCCATCAGAACGGACAGGGGCCAGAGTGGCTACACCTTC. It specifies CAIRTDRGQSGYTF.

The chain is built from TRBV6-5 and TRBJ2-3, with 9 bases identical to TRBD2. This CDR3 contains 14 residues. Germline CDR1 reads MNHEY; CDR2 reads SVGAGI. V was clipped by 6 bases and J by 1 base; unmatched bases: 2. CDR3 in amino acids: CASRSSGGTDTQYF. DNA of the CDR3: TGTGCCAGCAGATCTAGCGGGGGCACAGATACGCAGTATTTT.

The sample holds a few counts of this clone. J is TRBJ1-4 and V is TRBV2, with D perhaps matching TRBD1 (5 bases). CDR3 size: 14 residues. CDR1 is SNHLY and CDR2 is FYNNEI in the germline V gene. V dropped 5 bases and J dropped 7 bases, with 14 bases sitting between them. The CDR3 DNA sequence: TGTGCCAGCAGTCAGGACGGGAGGGGTGAAAAACTGTTTTTT. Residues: CASSQDGRGEKLFF.

The DNA for the CDR3 is TGTGCCAGCAGTCCCGGGGGGACTGTCGGTGAGCAGTTCTTC. Its translation: CASSPGGTVGEQFF. The V gene is TRBV9, the J gene TRBJ2-1; 7 nucleotides line up with TRBD2. CDR3 length: 14 residues. Unmatched junction bases numbered 11, after V lost 5 bases and J lost 9 bases. Germline V gene data show CDR1 as SGDLS and CDR2 as YYNGEE.

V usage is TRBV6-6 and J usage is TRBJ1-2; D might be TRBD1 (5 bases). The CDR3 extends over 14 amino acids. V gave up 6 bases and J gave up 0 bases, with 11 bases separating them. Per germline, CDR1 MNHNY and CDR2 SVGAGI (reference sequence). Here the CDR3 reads CASSPQGSNYGYTF. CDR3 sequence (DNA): TGTGCCAGCAGCCCGCAGGGCTCTAACTATGGCTACACCTTC.

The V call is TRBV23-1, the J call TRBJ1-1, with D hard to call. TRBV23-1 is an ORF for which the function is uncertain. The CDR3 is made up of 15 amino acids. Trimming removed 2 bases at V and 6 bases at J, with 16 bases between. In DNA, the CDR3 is TGCGCCAGCAGTCAAAACTGGCTCCGGAGGGCTGAAGCTTTCTTT. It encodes CASSQNWLRRAEAFF.

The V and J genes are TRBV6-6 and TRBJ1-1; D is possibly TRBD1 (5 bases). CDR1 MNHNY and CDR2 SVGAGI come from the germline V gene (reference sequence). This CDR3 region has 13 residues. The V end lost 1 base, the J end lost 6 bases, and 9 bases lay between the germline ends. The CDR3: CASSYYAGSEAFF. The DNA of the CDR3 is TGTGCCAGCAGTTACTATGCAGGGTCTGAAGCTTTCTTT.

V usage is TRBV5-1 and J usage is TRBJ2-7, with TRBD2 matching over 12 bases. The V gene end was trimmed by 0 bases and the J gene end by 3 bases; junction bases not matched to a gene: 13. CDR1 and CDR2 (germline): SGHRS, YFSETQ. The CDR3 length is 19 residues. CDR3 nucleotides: TGCGCCAGCAGCTTGGCCCGGACTAGCGGGGCGATGGGGGTCTACGAGCAGTACTTC. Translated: CASSLARTSGAMGVYEQYF.

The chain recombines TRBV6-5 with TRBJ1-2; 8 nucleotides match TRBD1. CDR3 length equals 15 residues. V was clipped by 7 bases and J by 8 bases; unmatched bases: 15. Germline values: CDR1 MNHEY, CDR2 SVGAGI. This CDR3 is CASTQTGTGVNGYTF. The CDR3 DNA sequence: TGTGCCAGCACCCAAACCGGGACAGGCGTTAACGGCTACACCTTC.

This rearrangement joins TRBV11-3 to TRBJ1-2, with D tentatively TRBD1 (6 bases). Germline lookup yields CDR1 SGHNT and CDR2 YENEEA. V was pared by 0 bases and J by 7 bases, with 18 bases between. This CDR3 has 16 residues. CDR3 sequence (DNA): TGTGCCAGCAGCTTAGATCGTGCGCAGGGGAGTTTTGGCTACACCTTC. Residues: CASSLDRAQGSFGYTF.

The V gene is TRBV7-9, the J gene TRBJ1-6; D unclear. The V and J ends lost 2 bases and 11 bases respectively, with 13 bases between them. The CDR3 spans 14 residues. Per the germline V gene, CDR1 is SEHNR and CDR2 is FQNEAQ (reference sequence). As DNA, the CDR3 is TGTGCCAGCAGCTTATCGGGGTCGGTCCCACCCCTCCACTTT. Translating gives CASSLSGSVPPLHF.

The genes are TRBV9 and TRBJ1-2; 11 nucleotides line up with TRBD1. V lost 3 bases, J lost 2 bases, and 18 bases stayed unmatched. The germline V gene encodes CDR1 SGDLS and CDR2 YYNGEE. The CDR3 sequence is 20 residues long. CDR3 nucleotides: TGTGCCAGCAGCGCCAGGGGATCCGGGACAGGGGGTTTTAGAAACTATGGCTACACCTTC. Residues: CASSARGSGTGGFRNYGYTF.

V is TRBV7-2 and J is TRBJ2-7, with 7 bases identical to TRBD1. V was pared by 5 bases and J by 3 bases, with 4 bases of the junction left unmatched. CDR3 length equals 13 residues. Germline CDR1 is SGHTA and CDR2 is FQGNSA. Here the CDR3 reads CASSLNRGYEQYF. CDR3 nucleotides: TGTGCCAGCAGCCTGAACAGGGGCTACGAGCAGTACTTC.

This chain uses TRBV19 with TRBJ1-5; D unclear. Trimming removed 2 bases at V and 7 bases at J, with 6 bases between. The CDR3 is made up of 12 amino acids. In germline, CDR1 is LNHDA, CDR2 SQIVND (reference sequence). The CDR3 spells CASSIFRQPQHF. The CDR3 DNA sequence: TGTGCCAGTAGTATATTTCGGCAGCCCCAGCATTTT.

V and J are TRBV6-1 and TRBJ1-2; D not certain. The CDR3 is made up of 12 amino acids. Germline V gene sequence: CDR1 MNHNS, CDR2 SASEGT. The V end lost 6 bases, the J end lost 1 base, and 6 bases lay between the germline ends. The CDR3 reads CASSPGNYGYTF. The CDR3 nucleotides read TGTGCCAGCAGCCCGGGTAACTATGGCTACACCTTC.

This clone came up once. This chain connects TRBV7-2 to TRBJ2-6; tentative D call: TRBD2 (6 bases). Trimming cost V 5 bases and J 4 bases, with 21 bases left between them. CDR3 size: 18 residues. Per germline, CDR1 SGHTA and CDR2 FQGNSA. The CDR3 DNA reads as TGTGCCAGCAGCAAAGGACAAGCGGGTATGGGAGGGGCCAACGTCCTGACTTTC. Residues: CASSKGQAGMGGANVLTF.

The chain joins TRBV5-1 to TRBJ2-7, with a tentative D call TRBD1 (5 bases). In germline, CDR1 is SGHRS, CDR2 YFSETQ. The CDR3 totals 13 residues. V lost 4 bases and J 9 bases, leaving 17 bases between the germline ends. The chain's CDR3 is CASSPGPGQVQYF. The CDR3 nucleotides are TGCGCCAGCAGCCCCGGTCCAGGGCAGGTGCAGTACTTC.

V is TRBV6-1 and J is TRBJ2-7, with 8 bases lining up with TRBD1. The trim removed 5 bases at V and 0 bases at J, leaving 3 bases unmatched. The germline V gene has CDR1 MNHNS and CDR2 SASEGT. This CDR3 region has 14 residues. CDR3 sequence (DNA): TGTGCCAGCAGTACAGGGGGTTCCTCCTACGAGCAGTACTTC. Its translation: CASSTGGSSYEQYF.

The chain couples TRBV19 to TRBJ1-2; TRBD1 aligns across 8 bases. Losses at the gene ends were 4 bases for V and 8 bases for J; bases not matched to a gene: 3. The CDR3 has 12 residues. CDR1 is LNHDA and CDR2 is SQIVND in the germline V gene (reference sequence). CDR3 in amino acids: CASSSDRGGYTF. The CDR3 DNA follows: TGTGCCAGTAGTAGCGACAGGGGCGGCTACACCTTC.

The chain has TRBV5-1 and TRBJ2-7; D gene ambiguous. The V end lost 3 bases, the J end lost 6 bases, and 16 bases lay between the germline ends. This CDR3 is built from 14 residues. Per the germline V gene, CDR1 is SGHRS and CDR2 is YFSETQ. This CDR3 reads CASSSRVLSLEQYF. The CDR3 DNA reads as TGCGCCAGCAGCTCCCGTGTCCTGAGTCTCGAGCAGTACTTC.

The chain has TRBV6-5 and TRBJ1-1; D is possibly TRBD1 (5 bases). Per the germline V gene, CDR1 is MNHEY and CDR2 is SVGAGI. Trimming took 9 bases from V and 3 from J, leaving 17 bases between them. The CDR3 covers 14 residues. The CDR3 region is CASGRLGEDTEAFF. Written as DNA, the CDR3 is TGTGCCAGTGGGAGGCTAGGGGAGGACACTGAAGCTTTCTTT.

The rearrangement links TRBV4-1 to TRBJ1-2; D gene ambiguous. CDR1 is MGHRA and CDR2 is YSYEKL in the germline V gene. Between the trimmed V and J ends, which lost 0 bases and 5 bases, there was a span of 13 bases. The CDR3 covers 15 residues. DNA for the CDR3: TGCGCCAGCAGCCAAGAGGGAGCCCCCCCTTATGGCTACACCTTC. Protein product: CASSQEGAPPYGYTF.

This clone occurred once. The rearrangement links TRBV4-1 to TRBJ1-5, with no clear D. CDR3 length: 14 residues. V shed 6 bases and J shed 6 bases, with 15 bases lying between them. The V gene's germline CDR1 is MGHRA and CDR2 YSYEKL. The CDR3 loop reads CASRVRVLGQPQHF. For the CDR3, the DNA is TGCGCCAGCAGAGTGAGGGTTTTGGGTCAGCCCCAGCATTTT.

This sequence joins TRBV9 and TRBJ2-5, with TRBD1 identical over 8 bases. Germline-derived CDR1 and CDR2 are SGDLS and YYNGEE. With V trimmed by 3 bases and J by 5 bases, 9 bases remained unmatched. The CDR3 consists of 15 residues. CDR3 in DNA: TGTGCCAGCAGCGGTGACCGGGACAGGCGCGAGACCCAGTACTTC. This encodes CASSGDRDRRETQYF.